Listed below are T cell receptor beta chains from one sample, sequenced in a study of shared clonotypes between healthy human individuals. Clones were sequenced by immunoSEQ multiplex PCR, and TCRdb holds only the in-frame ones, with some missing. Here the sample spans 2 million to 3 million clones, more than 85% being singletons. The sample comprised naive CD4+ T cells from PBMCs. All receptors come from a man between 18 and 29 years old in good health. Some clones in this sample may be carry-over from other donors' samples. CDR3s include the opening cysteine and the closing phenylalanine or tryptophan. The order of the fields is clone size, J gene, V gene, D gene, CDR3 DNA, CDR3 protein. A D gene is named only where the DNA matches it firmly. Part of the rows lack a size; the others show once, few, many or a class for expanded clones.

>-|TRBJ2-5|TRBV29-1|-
TGCAGCGTTGCCCGGGTCTGGGAGACCCAGTACTTC
CSVARVWETQYF
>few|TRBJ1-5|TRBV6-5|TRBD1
TGTGCCAGCAGTAAGGACAGGAATCAGCCCCAGCATTTT
CASSKDRNQPQHF
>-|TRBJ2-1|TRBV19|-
TGTGCCAGCTCGGGATTTGGGGGCTCGAGCGGGCCCTACAATGAGCAGTTCTTC
CASSGFGGSSGPYNEQFF
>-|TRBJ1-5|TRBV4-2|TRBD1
TGTGCCAGCAGCCCCCAGGGACAGATTAGCAATCAGCCCCAGCATTTT
CASSPQGQISNQPQHF
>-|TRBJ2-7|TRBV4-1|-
TGCGCCAGCAGCCTCACAGGACTAATCGAGCAGTACTTC
CASSLTGLIEQYF
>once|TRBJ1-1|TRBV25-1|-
TGTGCCAGCAGTGAACCCTCCGGGATGAACACTGAAGCTTTCTTT
CASSEPSGMNTEAFF
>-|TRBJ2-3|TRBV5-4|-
TGTGCCAGCAGCGGGGCGGGGCAGGATACGCAGTATTTT
CASSGAGQDTQYF
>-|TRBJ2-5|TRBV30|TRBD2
TGTGCCTGGCTTAAGCGGGAGGGAAGGGTGACCCAGTACTTC
CAWLKREGRVTQYF
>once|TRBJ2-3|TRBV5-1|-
TGCGCCAGCAGCTTGGGGCAGGGGCTTGCGACAGATACGCAGTATTTT
CASSLGQGLATDTQYF
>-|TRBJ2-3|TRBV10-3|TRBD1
TGTGCCATCAGTCCCTTCGACAGGGGGGCAGATACGCAGTATTTT
CAISPFDRGADTQYF
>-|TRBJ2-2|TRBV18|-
TGTGCCAGCTCACCAACCGAGCCCGGGGAGCTGTTTTTT
CASSPTEPGELFF
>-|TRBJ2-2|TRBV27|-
TGTGCCAGCAGTTTATTAGGTGGAGGGATGAGCACCGGGGAGCTGTTTTTT
CASSLLGGGMSTGELFF
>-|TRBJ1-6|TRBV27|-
TGTGCCAGTAAGGGGGGTGGTGGTAATTCACCCCTCCACTTT
CASKGGGGNSPLHF
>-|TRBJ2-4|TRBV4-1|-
TGCGCCAGCAGCCAAGATCAAAAAGGCATTCAGTACTTC
CASSQDQKGIQYF
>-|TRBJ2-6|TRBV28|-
TGTGCCAGCAGTTTATCTGGGTACGGGGCCAACGTCCTGACTTTC
CASSLSGYGANVLTF
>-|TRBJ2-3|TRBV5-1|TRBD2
TGCGCCAGCAGCCCCAGATGGGGGGAGGGCTCAGATACGCAGTATTTT
CASSPRWGEGSDTQYF
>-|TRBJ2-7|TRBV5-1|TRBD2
TGCGCCAGCAGCTTGGATCCAGCGGGAGGGTACGAGCAGTACTTC
CASSLDPAGGYEQYF
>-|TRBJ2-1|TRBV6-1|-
TGTGCCAGCCGGGGACTTTCCAATGAGCAGTTCTTC
CASRGLSNEQFF
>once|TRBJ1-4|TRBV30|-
TGTGCCTGGAGTGACAGTCTTCGAGAAAAACTGTTTTTT
CAWSDSLREKLFF
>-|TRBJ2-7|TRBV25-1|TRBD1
TGTGCCAGCAGTGAAACGGGACAGGGCGTACGGGAGCAGTACTTC
CASSETGQGVREQYF
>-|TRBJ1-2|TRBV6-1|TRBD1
TGTGCCAGCAGTGAACTGGGGACAGGGTACGGCGGCTACACCTTC
CASSELGTGYGGYTF
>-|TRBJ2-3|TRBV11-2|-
TGTGCCAGCAGCTTAGATCGTTGGGCAGTCACAGATACGCAGTATTTT
CASSLDRWAVTDTQYF
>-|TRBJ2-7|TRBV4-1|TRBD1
TGCGCCAGCAGCCTATTCCCTTCGGGACAGGGTATCTACGAGCAGTACTTC
CASSLFPSGQGIYEQYF
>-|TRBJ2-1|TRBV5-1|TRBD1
TGCGCCAGCAGCTTGGCGGGGACAGGGTTTCAGGAGCAGTTCTTC
CASSLAGTGFQEQFF
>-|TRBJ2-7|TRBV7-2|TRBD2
TGTGCCAGCAGCCGGAGCGGGATCTCCTACGAGCAGTACTTC
CASSRSGISYEQYF
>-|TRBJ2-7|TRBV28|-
-
CASSSSTGAYEQYF
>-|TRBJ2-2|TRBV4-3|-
TGCGCCAGCAGCCAAGAGACAGGCGCCAACACCGGGGAGCTGTTTTTT
CASSQETGANTGELFF
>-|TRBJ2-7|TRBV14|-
TGTGCCAGCAGCCAAGGACAGGCAAACTCCTACGAGCAGTACTTC
CASSQGQANSYEQYF
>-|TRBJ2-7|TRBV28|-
TGTGCCAGCAGTTTTGGGGGGACCAGGGGGTACGAGCAGTACTTC
CASSFGGTRGYEQYF
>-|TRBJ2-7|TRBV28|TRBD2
TGTGCCAGCAGTCGACTAGCGCGGTCGAACTACGAGCAGTACTTC
CASSRLARSNYEQYF
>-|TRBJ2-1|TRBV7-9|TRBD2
TGTGCCAGCACTGGAGCGGGAGAACAGTTCTTC
CASTGAGEQFF
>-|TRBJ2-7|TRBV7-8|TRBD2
TGTGCCAGCAGCTTTGGCGGACTAGCGGGTATCGGCGAGCAGTACTTC
CASSFGGLAGIGEQYF
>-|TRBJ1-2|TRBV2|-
TGTGCCAGCAGTGCCCTAGGGAGCGACTATGGCTACACCTTC
CASSALGSDYGYTF
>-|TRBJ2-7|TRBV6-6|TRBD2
TGTGCCAGCAGTGCCGGGAGCGGGATGTCGTCCTACGAGCAGTACTTC
CASSAGSGMSSYEQYF
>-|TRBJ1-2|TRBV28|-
TGTGCCAGCAGTTTATTCGGGACGGTCTATGGCTACACCTTC
CASSLFGTVYGYTF
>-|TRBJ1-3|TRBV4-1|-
TGCGCCAGCAGCCCGGGGGGGACCTCCTCTGGAAACACCATATATTTT
CASSPGGTSSGNTIYF
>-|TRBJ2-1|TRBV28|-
TGTGCCAGCAGTGTAGGTGGGGAGAGTAATGAGCAGTTCTTC
CASSVGGESNEQFF
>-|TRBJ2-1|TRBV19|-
TGTGCCAGTAAACTGGACGTTTTGAGCAATGAGCAGTTCTTC
CASKLDVLSNEQFF
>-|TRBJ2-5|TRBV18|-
TGTGCCAGCTCATCCCAGCAAGAGACCCAGTACTTC
CASSSQQETQYF
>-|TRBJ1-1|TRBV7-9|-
TGTGCCAGCAGCTTACAGGGGCCAGGGAACACTGAAGCTTTCTTT
CASSLQGPGNTEAFF
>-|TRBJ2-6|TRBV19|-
TGTGCCAGTACCTCGGGGAGCTCTGGGGCCAACGTCCTGACTTTC
CASTSGSSGANVLTF
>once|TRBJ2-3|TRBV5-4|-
TGTGCCAGCAGCTTGTCCCGGGAAACAGATACGCAGTATTTT
CASSLSRETDTQYF
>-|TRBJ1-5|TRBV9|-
TGTGCCAGCAGCGTAGGAGGAGCTAATCAGCCCCAGCATTTT
CASSVGGANQPQHF